A single sample gave rise to the 4 T cell receptor beta chains below, sequenced in a study of OX40 agonist ivuxolimab in advanced cancers. Libraries were constructed by the immunoSEQ multiplex PCR assay. Sourced from immuneACCESS, this table was stored by TCRdb with only in-frame sequences that have V and J called. A share of the clones is absent; for the studies checked, an unresolved V gene accounts for under half, and the remainder has no known explanation. This sample holds tens of thousands of clones; nearly 90% were observed only once. The ten largest clones take up around 12% of the sample. The material was CD4+ or CD8+ T cells sorted from blood, obtained in a trial of the OX40 agonist ivuxolimab. These receptors were collected from an adult with an advanced solid tumor such as melanoma, head and neck, liver or kidney cancer.

V and J are TRBV6-5 and TRBJ2-7; no clear D. The CDR3 runs to 14 residues. Trimming removed 6 bases from V and 3 bases from J, with 15 bases in between. Germline-derived CDR1 and CDR2 are MNHEY and SVGAGI. The CDR3 DNA reads TGTGCCAGCAGGGGTGAGGCCTGGGACTACGAGCAGTACTTC. It yields the protein CASRGEAWDYEQYF.

The chain combines TRBV5-1 with TRBJ1-5; perhaps TRBD1 as D (5 bases). V gave up 0 bases and J gave up 7 bases, with 14 bases separating them. Germline CDR1 reads SGHRS; CDR2 reads YFSETQ. The CDR3 has 15 residues. The CDR3 region has the DNA TGCGCCAGCAGCTTGGCTTGGGGGGAAGGACAGCCCCAGCATTTT. Translation gives CASSLAWGEGQPQHF.

The chain links TRBV5-6 to TRBJ1-1; no firm D call. Germline V CDR1 and CDR2: SGHDT, YYEEEE. The CDR3 covers 13 residues. Trimming took 0 bases from V and 1 from J, leaving 4 bases between them. The CDR3 reads CASSLAGNTEAFF. For the CDR3, the DNA is TGTGCCAGCAGCTTGGCAGGGAACACTGAAGCTTTCTTT.

This chain connects TRBV12-5 to TRBJ1-5; no definite D call. The germline V and J ends were trimmed by 2 bases and 6 bases, with 5 bases remaining between them. CDR3 length: 12 residues. Looked up from germline, CDR1 is LGHNT and CDR2 is FRNRAP. The CDR3 is CASGLSGQPQHF. In DNA, the CDR3 is TGTGCTAGTGGTTTGTCCGGTCAGCCCCAGCATTTT.